The 16 T cell receptor beta chains in this list originate from one sample, sequenced in a study of Graves' ophthalmopathy and Graves' hyperthyroidism. RNA transcripts were the template, and TCR beta CDR3 regions were amplified from them. HTBI primers served in a first-round RT-PCR, which a second-round multiplex PCR followed. Via MiXCR, TCRdb re-called the multiplex PCR reads, giving one row per CDR3 protein. The sample includes about 550,000 distinct CDR3 sequences, roughly 39% of them seen just once. The sequenced sample consisted of peripheral blood or thyroid tissue (not recorded which). The receptors were gathered from an adult man with Graves' hyperthyroidism.

Ten or more counts support this clonotype. The DNA for the CDR3 is TGTGCCACCAGCAGAGGACCGACAGGGGAGGGCACTGAAGCTTTCTTT. As protein: CATSRGPTGEGTEAFF. The chain recombines TRBV15 with TRBJ1-1; 8 positions agree with TRBD1. The CDR3 covers 16 residues. CDR1 is LNHNV and CDR2 is YYDKDF in the germline V gene (reference sequence). Unmatched junction bases numbered 8, after V lost 1 base and J lost 4 bases. Full variable domain (outside the CDR3, taken from reference TRBV15 and TRBJ1-1): DAMVIQNPRYQVTQFGKPVTLSCSQTLNHNVMYWYQQKSSQAPKLLFHYYDKDFNNEADTPDNFQSRRPNTSFCFLDIRSPGLGDTAMYLCATSRGPTGEGTEAFFGQGTRLTVV.

This clonotype was recorded at least ten times. V is TRBV7-9 and J is TRBJ1-4, with D possibly TRBD1 on 6 matching bases. V was clipped by 0 bases and J by 7 bases, with 9 bases between them. Germline-derived CDR1 and CDR2 are SEHNR and FQNEAQ (reference sequence). The CDR3 runs 14 residues. The CDR3 here is CASSLAGGGEKLFF. The DNA for the CDR3 is TGTGCCAGCAGCTTAGCAGGGGGAGGTGAAAAACTGTTTTTT.

The V call is TRBV5-1, the J call TRBJ2-5, with D tentatively TRBD1 (6 bases). The CDR3 extends over 14 amino acids. CDR1 and CDR2 (germline): SGHRS, YFSETQ. The V and J ends lost 0 bases and 3 bases respectively, with 9 bases between them. CDR3 in DNA: TGCGCCAGCAGCTTGGTGGGGGCTGAAGAGACCCAGTACTTC. It is translated as CASSLVGAEETQYF.

The table lists this clonotype with a few counts. This CDR3 reads CASSLATGTGNTGELFF. The CDR3 DNA is TGCGCCAGCAGCTTGGCAACCGGGACAGGGAACACCGGGGAGCTGTTTTTT. This chain links TRBV5-1 with TRBJ2-2, with 8 bases that match TRBD1. The CDR3 sequence is 17 residues long. Per the germline V gene, CDR1 is SGHRS and CDR2 is YFSETQ. Unmatched junction bases numbered 5, after V lost 0 bases and J lost 1 base. Full variable domain (rest looked up from reference TRBV5-1 and TRBJ2-2): KAGVTQTPRYLIKTRGQQVTLSCSPISGHRSVSWYQQTPGQGLQFLFEYFSETQRNKGNFPGRFSGRQFSNSRSEMNVSTLELGDSALYLCASSLATGTGNTGELFFGEGSRLTVL.

This clonotype was detected once. The rearrangement joins TRBV9 to TRBJ1-2, with D hard to call. Germline CDR1 and CDR2: SGDLS and YYNGEE. The CDR3 is 13 residues long. Trimming cost V 0 bases and J 6 bases, with 9 bases left between them. The CDR3 DNA sequence: TGTGCCAGCAGCGTAGGCGGGGTAGATGGCTACACCTTC. Protein product: CASSVGGVDGYTF. Full variable domain (outside the CDR3, taken from reference TRBV9 and TRBJ1-2): DSGVTQTPKHLITATGQRVTLRCSPRSGDLSVYWYQQSLDQGLQFLIQYYNGEERAKGNILERFSAQQFPDLHSELNLSSLELGDSALYFCASSVGGVDGYTFGSGTRLTVV.

For this clonotype: Germline and junction disagree at one end, which may indicate a read error. The rearrangement joins TRBV19 to TRBJ2-2; TRBD1 matches at 9 bases. The CDR3 contains 17 residues. Germline CDR1 and CDR2: LNHDA and SQIVND (reference sequence). Written as DNA, the CDR3 is TGTGCCAGTAGTATAGAAGATCGGGGACAGGGTGGGAATGAGCAGTTTTTT. It yields the protein CASSIEDRGQGGNEQFF.

The table lists this clonotype with many counts. The chain has TRBV14 and TRBJ1-1; unclear D gene. Trimming removed 0 bases from V and 1 base from J, with 9 bases in between. This CDR3 comprises 15 residues. The germline V gene encodes CDR1 SGHDN and CDR2 FVKESK. The CDR3 coding sequence is TGTGCCAGCAGCCAAGATCTGGTGGGGAACACTGAAGCTTTCTTT. This translates into CASSQDLVGNTEAFF. The full variable domain, with the rest looked up from reference TRBV14 and TRBJ1-1, is EAGVTQFPSHSVIEKGQTVTLRCDPISGHDNLYWYRRVMGKEIKFLLHFVKESKQDESGMPNNRFLAERTGGTYSTLKVQPAELEDSGVYFCASSQDLVGNTEAFFGQGTRLTVV.

This clonotype was seen repeatedly, ten times or more. The chain has TRBV2 and TRBJ1-1; D not resolved. The length of the CDR3 is 12 residues. The V gene lost 6 bases and the J gene lost 1 base, with 6 bases spanning the gap. The germline V gene has CDR1 SNHLY and CDR2 FYNNEI. CDR3 in amino acids: CASRVGNTEAFF. CDR3 DNA sequence: TGTGCCAGCAGGGTAGGGAACACTGAAGCTTTCTTT.

This clonotype was detected ten times or more. The V and J genes are TRBV20-1 and TRBJ2-2, with D perhaps matching TRBD2 (6 bases). The CDR3 contains 14 residues. Germline assignment: CDR1 DFQATT and CDR2 SNEGSKA (reference sequence). V lost 0 bases and J lost 5, with 10 bases in between. The CDR3 loop is CSARDRGTTGELFF. CDR3 nucleotides: TGCAGTGCTAGAGATCGAGGGACTACCGGGGAGCTGTTTTTT.

The table lists this clonotype with many counts. The chain combines TRBV6-5 with TRBJ1-1; D might be TRBD1 (6 bases). Trimming shortened V by 5 bases and J by 5 bases, and 15 bases separated the two germline ends. The CDR3 totals 14 residues. CDR1 and CDR2 from the germline V gene are MNHEY and SVGAGI. CDR3 sequence reads: CASSVTGPRTEAFF. The CDR3 DNA follows: TGTGCCAGCAGTGTGACAGGTCCGCGTACTGAAGCTTTCTTT.

Ten or more counts support this clonotype. The gene calls are TRBV5-6 and TRBJ1-2; D perhaps matches TRBD1 (6 bases). Germline V gene sequence: CDR1 SGHDT, CDR2 YYEEEE. V was cut by 4 bases and J by 0 bases, with 16 bases left in between. CDR3 length equals 16 residues. The CDR3 coding sequence is TGTGCCAGCAGCGCCACCGGGACAAATTCTAACTATGGCTACACCTTC. It encodes CASSATGTNSNYGYTF.

This chain connects TRBV19 to TRBJ1-1; D is uncertain. The V gene's germline CDR1 is LNHDA and CDR2 SQIVND (reference sequence). The V and J ends lost 10 bases and 0 bases respectively, with 15 bases between them. The CDR3 runs to 14 residues. The CDR3 sequence: CATSRSIMNTEAFF. Here the CDR3 DNA reads TGTGCCACTTCCCGATCAATCATGAACACTGAAGCTTTCTTT. The full variable domain, its missing parts supplied by reference TRBV19 and TRBJ1-1, is DGGITQSPKYLFRKEGQNVTLSCEQNLNHDAMYWYRQDPGQGLRLIYYSQIVNDFQKGDIAEGYSVSREKKESFPLTVTSAQKNPTAFYLCATSRSIMNTEAFFGQGTRLTVV.

Worth noting for this clonotype: Sequence at one end of the junction differs from germline and may be a read error. The rearrangement links TRBV7-2 to TRBJ2-7; 7 nucleotides agree with TRBD1. There are 16 residues in the CDR3. Germline CDR1 SGHTA, CDR2 FQGNSA. CDR3 bases: TGTGCCGGCAGCCAAGCCCATGGACAGGTCGTTTACGAGCAGTACTTC. The encoded protein is CAGSQAHGQVVYEQYF.

The chain combines TRBV28 with TRBJ1-2; D possibly corresponds to TRBD1 (5 bases). Germline V CDR1 and CDR2: MDHEN, SYDVKM. This CDR3 is built from 14 residues. The V end lost 3 bases, the J end lost 4 bases, and 12 bases lay between the germline ends. Here the CDR3 reads CASSFPGWTYGYTF. The CDR3 DNA reads TGTGCCAGCAGTTTTCCAGGGTGGACCTATGGCTACACCTTC.

This clonotype appeared many times. This rearrangement joins TRBV2 to TRBJ1-6; 7 bases are shared with TRBD1. CDR3 length: 16 amino acids. Germline V gene data show CDR1 as SNHLY and CDR2 as FYNNEI. Trimming took 4 bases from V and 7 from J; bases not matched to a gene: 10. In DNA, the CDR3 is TGTGCCAGCAGTGGAGACCTACAGGGGTTAAATTCACCCCTCCACTTT. This sequence encodes CASSGDLQGLNSPLHF.

This clonotype was seen at least ten times. This chain joins TRBV6-5 and TRBJ2-7; 7 bases match TRBD2. CDR1 is MNHEY, CDR2 SVGAGI, per germline. V dropped 8 bases and J dropped 2; count of bases not matched to a gene: 6. CDR3 length: 13 amino acids. CDR3 nucleotides: TGTGCCAGCCAAGCGGGGCTAACCTACGAGCAGTACTTC. Translating it yields CASQAGLTYEQYF.